A selection of T cell receptor beta chains follows, all from one sample in a study of T-cell memory formation after mild COVID-19. TCRdb processed the 5' RACE reads anew with MiXCR; each CDR3 protein has one entry. The sample includes 550,000 to 650,000 distinct CDR3 sequences, 17% of them seen just once. Sequenced: PBMCs or a T cell subset sorted from them (not recorded which). The receptors were gathered from an adult woman who had mild COVID-19 (a few samples of this study predate the infection). Cell type and time point are not known. The CDR3 runs from the conserved cysteine through the conserved F or W. The D gene is left open where the match is weak. Not all rows give a size; the values are once, few, many and, for expanded clones, a class.

>TRBV15|few|NA|TRBJ1-3
TGTGCCACCAGCAGAGATGGAGGGGCAGGTGGAAACACCATATATTTT
CATSRDGGAGGNTIYF
>TRBV24-1|NA|NA|TRBJ1-5
TGTGCCACCAGTGTTCCCGCGGGGCCCCAGCATTTT
CATSVPAGPQHF
>TRBV5-1|many|TRBD1|TRBJ2-7
TGCGCCAGCAGCCTGGGGACAGGGGGCTACGAGCAGTACTTC
CASSLGTGGYEQYF
>TRBV30|NA|NA|TRBJ2-5
TGTGCCTGGAGTCCGGGCCATCCCACTCGGGAGACCCAGTACTTC
CAWSPGHPTRETQYF
>TRBV7-9|few|NA|TRBJ2-2
TGTGCCAGCAGCTTAAGACGGGGCCATAACACCGGGGAGCTGTTTTTT
CASSLRRGHNTGELFF
>TRBV5-1|many|NA|TRBJ2-2
TGCGCCAGCATCTCTAACACCGGGGAGCTGTTTTTT
CASISNTGELFF
>TRBV12-3/TRBV12-4|NA|NA|TRBJ1-1
TGTGCCAGCAGTTCTCCGAGGGATCGTGAAGCTTTCTTT
CASSSPRDREAFF
>TRBV7-8|NA|NA|TRBJ1-3
TGTGCCAGCAGCTTACAATCCGATCGTGACACCATATATTTT
CASSLQSDRDTIYF
>TRBV20-1|NA|NA|TRBJ2-7
TGCAGTGCTAGGTTTACGAGGCCGCTCCCTCACGAGCAGTACTTC
CSARFTRPLPHEQYF
>TRBV7-9|few|NA|TRBJ2-1
TGTGCCAGCAGCCCTACGAAGGACTACAATGAGCAGTTCTTC
CASSPTKDYNEQFF
>TRBV7-6|few|TRBD2|TRBJ2-2
TGTGCCAGCAGCTTAGAGGCCCTAGCGGGAACCGGGGAGCTGTTTTTT
CASSLEALAGTGELFF
>TRBV9|few|NA|TRBJ2-5
TGTGCCAGCAGCGTAGTAGGTGGGGAGGAGACCCAGTACTTC
CASSVVGGEETQYF
>TRBV24-1|NA|TRBD2|TRBJ2-3
TGTGCCACCAGTGACCCTCGGACTAGCGGGACGACGCAGTATTTT
CATSDPRTSGTTQYF
>TRBV5-1|NA|TRBD1|TRBJ2-7
TGCGCCAGCAACGCCGGGGACAGGGAGGCCTACGAGCAGTACTTC
CASNAGDREAYEQYF
>TRBV5-1|NA|NA|TRBJ2-1
TGCGCCAGCAGCCATTCTGATCCCGCCCATGAGCAGTTCTTC
CASSHSDPAHEQFF
>TRBV21-1|once|NA|TRBJ1-2
TGTGCCAGCAGCAAAGATCAGAGACCTGGCTACACCTTC
CASSKDQRPGYTF
>TRBV4-1|few|NA|TRBJ2-2
TGCGCCAGCAGCCTAGAAGGGGGGGGATACACCGGGGAGCTGTTTTTT
CASSLEGGGYTGELFF
>TRBV12-3/TRBV12-4|NA|NA|TRBJ2-2
TGTGCCAGCAGTTTATACCCCCGGGAGGGGGAGCTGTTTTTT
CASSLYPREGELFF
>TRBV28|few|NA|TRBJ1-2
TGTGCCAGCAGGCCCCCGGGTTCAGGTTTCCACACCTTC
CASRPPGSGFHTF
>TRBV29-1|many|NA|TRBJ2-3
TGCAGCGCCATCCGGGCCCATGGGGCAGATACGCAGTATTTT
CSAIRAHGADTQYF
>TRBV12-3/TRBV12-4|NA|TRBD1|TRBJ2-5
TGTGCCAGCGGGTCACGGACAGGCTTGCAGGAGACCCAGTACTTC
CASGSRTGLQETQYF
>TRBV24-1|few|NA|TRBJ2-1
TGTGCCACCAGTGATCGGCAGGCGGAGAGAGATGAGCAGTTCTTC
CATSDRQAERDEQFF
>TRBV7-9|few|NA|TRBJ2-1
TGTGCCAGCAGCTCCTTGAGACTAGTCTCCTACAATGAGCAGTTCTTC
CASSSLRLVSYNEQFF
>TRBV20-1|few|TRBD2|TRBJ2-3
TGCAGTGCTGGTCGCGGGGGTCCCACAGATACGCAGTATTTT
CSAGRGGPTDTQYF
>TRBV9|NA|TRBD2|TRBJ2-5
TGTGCCAGCAGCGGCGGGGGTTACCAAGAGACCCAGTACTTC
CASSGGGYQETQYF
>TRBV5-1|many|TRBD1|TRBJ1-3
TGCGCCAGCAGCAGGACAGGACGAGAAGACACCATATATTTT
CASSRTGREDTIYF
>TRBV25-1|few|NA|TRBJ2-1
TGTGCCAGCAGTGCCCGAACCGGGTACAATGAGCAGTTCTTC
CASSARTGYNEQFF
>TRBV7-3|NA|NA|TRBJ2-1
TGTGCCAGCAGCTTTGACCCCTCCTCTGAGCAGTTCTTC
CASSFDPSSEQFF
>TRBV10-3|NA|NA|TRBJ2-2
TGTGCCATCAGCCCTCCCGGGGAGCTGTTTTTT
CAISPPGELFF
>TRBV5-6|few|NA|TRBJ1-5
TGTGCCAGCAGCTTGGACGGAGTCAATAGCAATCAGCCCCAGCATTTT
CASSLDGVNSNQPQHF
>TRBV4-2|NA|NA|TRBJ2-2
TGTGCCAGCAGCCAAGAGAGGGGCCCGAACACCGGGGAGCTGTTTTTT
CASSQERGPNTGELFF
>TRBV24-1|few|TRBD2|TRBJ2-5
TGTGCCACCAGTGATTCGCTCAGGACTAGCGGGAGGTCCCTGGAGACCCAGTACTTC
CATSDSLRTSGRSLETQYF
>TRBV12-3/TRBV12-4|NA|NA|TRBJ2-7
TGTGCCAGCAGTTTAAGTAGCGCCGACTACGAGCAGTACTTC
CASSLSSADYEQYF
>TRBV19|few|NA|TRBJ1-1
TGTGCCAGTAGTATAGTTTCCCCGAACACTGAAGCTTTCTTT
CASSIVSPNTEAFF
>TRBV5-6|few|NA|TRBJ2-5
TGTGCCAGCAGCCGCGAACAGCAGGGGGAGACCCAGTACTTC
CASSREQQGETQYF
>TRBV23-1|NA|NA|TRBJ2-6
TGCGCCAGCAGTCAATCTCCCCCCAGAGGCGATCGATACTCTGGGGCCAACGTCCTGACTTTC
CASSQSPPRGDRYSGANVLTF
>TRBV18|few|TRBD2|TRBJ2-7
TGTGCCAGCAGAGCCGGGACTAGCGGGCCCTACGAGCAGTACTTC
CASRAGTSGPYEQYF
>TRBV27|few|NA|TRBJ1-5
TGTGCCAGCAGTGGTCAAGCGGGGAGAATCGGTCCCCAGCATTTT
CASSGQAGRIGPQHF
>TRBV5-6|NA|TRBD1|TRBJ2-1
TGTGCCAGCAACTTACAGGGGTTCGATGAGCAGTTCTTC
CASNLQGFDEQFF
>TRBV29-1|NA|NA|TRBJ1-1
TGCAGCTCCCCGGGGGACAACCTGGAAGCTTTCTTT
CSSPGDNLEAFF
>TRBV6-6|many|NA|TRBJ2-3
TGTGCCAGCTGCTCCCGGGGGGCTACAGATACGCAGTATTTT
CASCSRGATDTQYF